This paragraph reports one T cell receptor beta chain. Its antigen is unidentified. The bulk TCR libraries were made with methods described before and with listed TCR primers. Using its own MiXCR run on the PCR reads, TCRdb lists one record per CDR3 protein. Here the sample spans 45,000 to 55,000 distinct CDR3 sequences, 35% to 40% being singletons. Using a CD8+CD4-CCR7+CD45RA+ phenotype, naive CD8 T cells were sorted. The data are from a study of molecular identifiers for immune sequencing clone quantification. The study, taken as a whole, reports: Molecules of identical TCR sharing a barcode could underestimate highly expanded clone sizes. Spiked TCR RNA from one Jurkat cell reportedly showed up when mixed among one million naive cells.

Trimming took off 1 base at V and 5 bases at J, with 7 bases between the two ends. Germline CDR1 and CDR2: SGHDN and FVKESK. This CDR3 is built from 13 residues. This chain links TRBV14 with TRBJ2-3; D is uncertain. The source is a human donor in good health. Some libraries in this study had Jurkat cell RNA spiked in. Sequencing input: naive CD8+ T cells from blood, with Jurkat cell RNA spiked in. Described subset: FACS-sorted CD8+CD4-CCR7+CD45RA+ naive T cells. CDR3: CASSQGLGDTQYF. The DNA of the CDR3 is TGTGCCAGCAGCCAAGGTCTAGGAGATACGCAGTATTTT.